The 29 T cell receptor beta chains in this list originate from one sample, sequenced in a study of blood T cell repertoires in COVID-19. Measured with immunoSEQ multiplex PCR; TCRdb has only the in-frame clones, and not every one. This table holds fewer than 250,000 clones, less than 90% found once. The sequenced sample consisted of peripheral blood. These receptor sequences come from an elderly woman with COVID-19, enrolled during active disease.

This chain links TRBV5-1 with TRBJ2-7, with 9 bases that match TRBD1. Germline CDR1 is SGHRS and CDR2 is YFSETQ. The length of the CDR3 is 16 residues. The ends lost 4 bases at V and 6 bases at J; junction bases unmatched: 14. The CDR3 spells CASSATPGTGIGEQYV. The CDR3 coding sequence is TGCGCCAGCAGCGCGACCCCCGGGACAGGGATAGGCGAGCAGTACGTC.

This sequence joins TRBV2 and TRBJ1-1; 9 nucleotides align to TRBD1. The CDR3 runs 14 residues. Germline CDR1 is SNHLY and CDR2 is FYNNEI. V lost 4 bases and J lost 1; bases outside the gene matches: 1. This CDR3 is CASSGQGGNTEAFF. In DNA form, the CDR3 reads TGTGCCAGCAGTGGACAGGGGGGGAACACTGAAGCTTTCTTT.

The gene calls are TRBV6-5 and TRBJ1-1; no reliable D call. This CDR3 is 14 amino acids long. Germline values: CDR1 MNHEY, CDR2 SVGAGI. The V and J ends lost 6 bases and 1 base respectively, with 12 bases between them. DNA of the CDR3: TGTGCCAGCAGCTTCACTCACAGGAACACTGAAGCTTTCTTT. This translates into CASSFTHRNTEAFF.

This clone was observed a handful of times. The rearrangement joins TRBV7-9 to TRBJ1-2; D is uncertain. Trimming pared 2 bases from V and 2 bases from J, leaving 12 bases between. In germline, CDR1 is SEHNR, CDR2 FQNEAQ (reference sequence). This CDR3 is 15 amino acids long. CDR3 protein: CASSLLGSSNYGYTF. The DNA for the CDR3 is TGTGCCAGCAGCTTATTGGGGAGCTCCAACTATGGCTACACCTTC.

The rearrangement uses TRBV4-3 and TRBJ2-1; tentatively, D is TRBD1 (5 bases). The CDR3 runs 17 residues. Per the germline V gene, CDR1 is LGHNA and CDR2 is YSLEER. The V end was cut by 4 bases, the J end by 7 bases, with 23 bases between. This CDR3 reads CASSLKPAGRTVNEQFF. The CDR3 DNA is TGCGCCAGCAGCCTCAAGCCAGCAGGGCGGACGGTTAATGAGCAGTTCTTC.

The chain recombines TRBV7-3 with TRBJ2-2; 7 bases are shared with TRBD2. The germline CDR1 and CDR2 sequences are SGHTA and FQGTGA. The CDR3 spans 15 residues. J was trimmed by 1 base and V by 5 bases; bases with no gene match: 4. DNA of the CDR3: TGTGCCAGCAGCCTTGGACTAGGGAACACCGGGGAGCTGTTTTTT. Translated, it gives CASSLGLGNTGELFF.

This rearrangement joins TRBV20-1 to TRBJ1-1, with a possible D match to TRBD1 (5 bases). The CDR3 extends over 11 amino acids. Germline V gives CDR1 DFQATT, CDR2 SNEGSKA (reference sequence). V lost 6 bases and J lost 8, with 13 bases in between. CDR3 loop: CSARGVGEAFF. DNA of the CDR3: TGCAGTGCCCGGGGGGTCGGAGAAGCTTTCTTT.

The CDR3 DNA sequence: TGTGCCACCAGCAGAGAAAGGACAGGGGAAAAACTGTTTTTT. It specifies CATSRERTGEKLFF. The chain recombines TRBV15 with TRBJ1-4, with TRBD1 matching 8 bases. The CDR3 is 14 amino acids. CDR1 LNHNV and CDR2 YYDKDF come from the germline V gene (reference sequence). The V segment lost 0 bases and the J segment 8 bases; nucleotides outside the gene matches: 2. Full variable domain (outside the CDR3, taken from reference TRBV15 and TRBJ1-4): DAMVIQNPRYQVTQFGKPVTLSCSQTLNHNVMYWYQQKSSQAPKLLFHYYDKDFNNEADTPDNFQSRRPNTSFCFLDIRSPGLGDTAMYLCATSRERTGEKLFFGSGTQLSVL.

This rearrangement joins TRBV7-9 to TRBJ2-7, with 8 bases aligning to TRBD1. Looked up from germline, CDR1 is SEHNR and CDR2 is FQNEAQ (reference sequence). CDR3 size: 15 residues. Losses at the gene ends were 4 bases for V and 6 bases for J; bases not matched to a gene: 11. This CDR3 is CASSSDRGPSSEQYV. CDR3 nucleotides: TGTGCCAGCAGCTCTGACAGGGGACCGTCCAGCGAGCAGTACGTC.

J is TRBJ1-4 and V is TRBV30; no clear D gene. CDR1 and CDR2 (germline): GTSNPN, SVGIG (reference sequence). The CDR3 spans 14 residues. V gave up 2 bases and J gave up 2 bases, with 9 bases separating them. CDR3 amino acids: CAWSLGPTNEKLFF. The CDR3 DNA sequence: TGTGCCTGGAGTCTTGGGCCCACTAATGAAAAACTGTTTTTT. The variable domain in full, with the rest retrieved from reference TRBV30 and TRBJ1-4, is SQTIHQWPATLVQPVGSPLSLECTVEGTSNPNLYWYRQAAGRGLQLLFYSVGIGQISSEVPQNLSASRPQDRQFILSSKKLLLSDSGFYLCAWSLGPTNEKLFFGSGTQLSVL.

The chain combines TRBV6-1 with TRBJ2-7; D unresolved. V was cut by 3 bases and J by 3 bases, with 9 bases left in between. Germline CDR1 and CDR2: MNHNS and SASEGT. The CDR3 extends over 13 amino acids. This CDR3 reads CASSDMGSYEQYF. The CDR3, as DNA: TGTGCCAGCAGTGATATGGGCAGCTACGAGCAGTACTTC.

CDR3 nucleotide sequence: TGTGCCAGTAGTCCGGGGGACAGCTCTGGAAACACCATATATTTT. It codes for CASSPGDSSGNTIYF. The V and J genes are TRBV19 and TRBJ1-3, with TRBD1 matching 7 bases. Losses at the gene ends were 5 bases for V and 0 bases for J; bases not matched to a gene: 4. The CDR3 is made up of 15 amino acids. Germline CDR1 and CDR2: LNHDA and SQIVND (reference sequence). The complete variable domain, with remaining parts taken from reference TRBV19 and TRBJ1-3, reads DGGITQSPKYLFRKEGQNVTLSCEQNLNHDAMYWYRQDPGQGLRLIYYSQIVNDFQKGDIAEGYSVSREKKESFPLTVTSAQKNPTAFYLCASSPGDSSGNTIYFGEGSWLTVV.

The gene calls are TRBV14 and TRBJ2-2, with D unclear. The CDR3 totals 13 residues. V was shortened by 5 bases and J by 6 bases, with 10 bases between the two germline ends. Germline assignment: CDR1 SGHDN and CDR2 FVKESK. This CDR3 reads CASSLRHAGELFF. For the CDR3, the DNA is TGTGCCAGCAGCTTACGACACGCCGGGGAGCTGTTTTTT.

V is TRBV30 and J is TRBJ1-6, with D unresolved. The CDR3 sequence is 13 residues long. Trimming removed 3 bases at V and 6 bases at J, with 9 bases between. CDR1 is GTSNPN, CDR2 SVGIG, per germline (reference sequence). The CDR3 loop reads CAWRAGVNSPLHF. The CDR3, as DNA: TGTGCCTGGAGGGCGGGTGTTAATTCACCCCTCCACTTT.

This clone has just a few counts. The gene calls are TRBV30 and TRBJ1-5; a weak D match, TRBD1 (5 bases). Per germline, CDR1 GTSNPN and CDR2 SVGIG (reference sequence). The CDR3 is 13 residues long. V was cut by 2 bases and J by 7 bases, with 12 bases left in between. CDR3 residues: CAWSPQGTQPQHF. The CDR3 DNA sequence: TGTGCCTGGAGTCCGCAGGGAACCCAGCCCCAGCATTTT.

The V call is TRBV5-4, the J call TRBJ1-2, with D possibly TRBD1 on 5 matching bases. The germline CDR1 and CDR2 sequences are SGHNT and YYREEE (reference sequence). V lost 2 bases to trimming and J lost 10 bases, with 15 bases between them. There are 13 residues in the CDR3. This CDR3 is CASSLKQAIDYTF. As DNA, the CDR3 is TGTGCCAGCAGCTTAAAACAGGCTATCGACTACACCTTC.

The chain joins TRBV3-1 (or the pseudogene TRBV3-2) to TRBJ1-2; 7 bases are a match to TRBD1. Germline V gives CDR1 LGHDT, CDR2 YNNKEL (reference sequence). The CDR3 contains 15 residues. The V gene end was trimmed by 4 bases and the J gene end by 8 bases; junction bases not matched to a gene: 13. CDR3 region: CASSPKTRTGGGYTF. The CDR3 coding sequence is TGTGCCAGCAGCCCTAAGACCCGGACAGGAGGGGGCTACACCTTC.

The genes are TRBV12-3 or TRBV12-4 and TRBJ1-4, with TRBD1 as a possible D gene (5 bases). V lost 3 bases, J lost 16 bases, and 15 bases lay in between. The CDR3 spans 12 residues. The CDR3 spells CASSFGGTNSFF. The CDR3 DNA reads TGTGCCAGCAGTTTTGGAGGGACGAATTCGTTTTTT.

The CDR3 protein is CASSVIGGSIGEKLFF. CDR3 nucleotide sequence: TGTGCCAGCAGTGTCATCGGGGGGTCCATAGGTGAAAAACTGTTTTTT. This chain joins TRBV2 and TRBJ1-4, with D perhaps TRBD1 (5 bases). The V end lost 4 bases, the J end lost 7 bases, and 19 bases lay between the germline ends. CDR3 length equals 16 residues. The germline CDR1 and CDR2 sequences are SNHLY and FYNNEI.

The chain links TRBV5-1 to TRBJ1-5, with 7 positions matching TRBD1. Germline V gene data show CDR1 as SGHRS and CDR2 as YFSETQ. V was pared by 2 bases and J by 2 bases, with 4 bases of the junction left unmatched. This CDR3 has 15 amino acids. The CDR3 here is CASSFDGQGNQPQHF. In DNA form, the CDR3 reads TGCGCCAGCAGCTTTGACGGACAGGGCAATCAGCCCCAGCATTTT.

This clone was observed a handful of times. The V gene is TRBV9, the J gene TRBJ2-5; 9 nucleotides match TRBD2. CDR1 is SGDLS and CDR2 is YYNGEE in the germline V gene. There are 15 residues in the CDR3. V dropped 3 bases and J dropped 3; count of bases not matched to a gene: 6. The CDR3 loop reads CASSDTAGGKETQYF. The CDR3 bases are TGTGCCAGCAGCGACACAGCGGGGGGTAAAGAGACCCAGTACTTC.

The chain has TRBV5-4 and TRBJ1-3, with D maybe TRBD1 (5 bases). V lost 4 bases and J lost 4, with 18 bases in between. CDR1 and CDR2 (germline): SGHNT, YYREEE (reference sequence). This CDR3 is 16 amino acids long. In DNA form, the CDR3 reads TGTGCCAGCAGCCCTAGGAAGGGGCTCCAAGGAAACACCATATATTTT. Its protein product is CASSPRKGLQGNTIYF.

The V gene is TRBV28, the J gene TRBJ1-5; 7 nucleotides agree with TRBD1. Germline V CDR1 and CDR2: MDHEN, SYDVKM. The CDR3 is 13 amino acids. With V trimmed by 8 bases and J by 7 bases, 8 bases remained unmatched. CDR3 sequence (DNA): TGTGCCAGCGGGAGAACAGGGGAACAGCCCCAGCATTTT. This codes for CASGRTGEQPQHF.

The rearrangement links TRBV5-8 to TRBJ1-2, with D unresolved. The germline gives CDR1 SGHTS, CDR2 YDEGEE. The germline V and J ends were trimmed by 0 bases and 5 bases, with 5 bases remaining between them. The length of the CDR3 is 12 residues. The CDR3 sequence: CASSLVQYGYTF. The CDR3 nucleotides are TGTGCCAGCAGCTTGGTCCAGTATGGCTACACCTTC.

Only one count was recorded for this clone. V gene TRBV7-2 combines with J gene TRBJ1-2; D gene ambiguous. This CDR3 has 17 amino acids. The V end was cut by 1 base, the J end by 1 base, with 16 bases between. The V gene's germline CDR1 is SGHTA and CDR2 FQGNSA. The CDR3 DNA is TGTGCCAGCAGCTTAGATCCCCAGGCGACAAATAACTATGGCTACACCTTC. Translating it yields CASSLDPQATNNYGYTF.

This clone has only a few counts. This sequence joins TRBV27 and TRBJ1-1, with TRBD1 as a possible D gene (5 bases). The germline V gene encodes CDR1 MNHEY and CDR2 SMNVEV (reference sequence). The CDR3 is 13 residues long. V gave up 6 bases and J gave up 5 bases, with 13 bases separating them. The CDR3 here is CASSWGGGTEAFF. DNA of the CDR3: TGTGCCAGCAGCTGGGGTGGGGGGACTGAAGCTTTCTTT.

V usage is TRBV11-2 and J usage is TRBJ2-2; 10 nucleotides align to TRBD2. The trim removed 3 bases at V and 7 bases at J, leaving 11 bases unmatched. Germline CDR1 and CDR2: SGHAT and FQNNGV. This CDR3 comprises 17 residues. The CDR3 here is CASSLKAGGRDRGELFF. CDR3 bases: TGTGCCAGCAGCTTGAAAGCGGGGGGGCGAGATCGCGGGGAGCTGTTTTTT. Full variable domain (missing parts from reference TRBV11-2 and TRBJ2-2): EAGVAQSPRYKIIEKRQSVAFWCNPISGHATLYWYQQILGQGPKLLIQFQNNGVVDDSQLPKDRFSAERLKGVDSTLKIQPAKLEDSAVYLCASSLKAGGRDRGELFFGEGSRLTVL.

The gene calls are TRBV18 and TRBJ1-5; maybe TRBD1 (5 bases). The germline CDR1 and CDR2 sequences are KGHSH and LQKENI. The ends were cut back, 6 bases at V and 3 bases at J, with 18 bases in the middle. The CDR3 length is 16 residues. The CDR3 DNA follows: TGTGCCAGCTCCTTGACAGTCGGAGGGTTCAATCAGCCCCAGCATTTT. It translates to CASSLTVGGFNQPQHF.

V usage is TRBV4-2 and J usage is TRBJ1-1; a weak D match, TRBD1 (6 bases). Germline V CDR1 and CDR2: LGHNA, YNFKEQ. V was shortened by 0 bases and J by 8 bases, with 19 bases between the two germline ends. The CDR3 is made up of 16 amino acids. In DNA, the CDR3 is TGTGCCAGCAGCCAAGAGGTGGGGGCAGCCCCAAGGGAAGCTTTCTTT. Encoded protein: CASSQEVGAAPREAFF.